This T cell receptor (beta chain) was recovered during a study of sequential checkpoint blockade in melanoma. On the study more broadly: Patients were randomized 1:1 to nivolumab-then-ipilimumab or ipilimumab-then-nivolumab first-line.

V lost 5 bases to trimming and J lost 7 bases, with 15 bases between them. The germline V gene encodes CDR1 SEHNR and CDR2 FQNEAQ (reference sequence). This CDR3 comprises 13 residues. Regarding treatment: randomized to nivolumab then ipilimumab (arm A) or the reverse (arm B). The table came from immunoSEQ multiplex PCR; TCRdb's copy has only in-frame clones and leaves some out. Of about 40,000 clones in the sample, 86% were seen once. The chain links TRBV7-9 to TRBJ2-7; perhaps TRBD2 as D (6 bases). Sequenced here: CD8+ T cells sorted from blood (inferred from file names), sampled from a patient given nivolumab and ipilimumab in sequence. The source of this sequence is a human donor with melanoma. CDR3 coding DNA: TGTGCCAGCAGCCGGGGGTATCCGCGGGAGCAGTACTTC. Translated: CASSRGYPREQYF. Drawing the rest from reference TRBV7-9 and TRBJ2-7, the complete variable domain is DTGVSQNPRHKITKRGQNVTFRCDPISEHNRLYWYRQTLGQGPEFLTYFQNEAQLEKSRLLSDRFSAERPKGSFSTLEIQRTEQGDSAMYLCASSRGYPREQYFGPGTRLTVT.